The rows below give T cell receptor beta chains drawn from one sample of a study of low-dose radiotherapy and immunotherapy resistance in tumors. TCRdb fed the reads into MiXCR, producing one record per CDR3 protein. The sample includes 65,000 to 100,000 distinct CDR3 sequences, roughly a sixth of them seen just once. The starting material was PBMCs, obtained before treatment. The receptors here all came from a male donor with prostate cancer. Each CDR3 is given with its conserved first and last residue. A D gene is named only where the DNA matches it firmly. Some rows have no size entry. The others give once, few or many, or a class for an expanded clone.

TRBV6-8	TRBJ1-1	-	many	CASSYAPALNTEAFF	TGTGCCAGCAGTTATGCACCGGCACTGAACACTGAAGCTTTCTTT
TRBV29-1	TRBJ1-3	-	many	CSGAGGFGNTIYF	TGCAGCGGGGCGGGGGGCTTTGGAAACACCATATATTTT
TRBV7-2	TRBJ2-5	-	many	CASSLGPPGLEETQYF	TGTGCCAGCAGCTTAGGGCCCCCGGGACTCGAAGAGACCCAGTACTTC
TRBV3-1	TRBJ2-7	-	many	CASSQNRRGHEQYF	TGTGCCAGCAGCCAAAACCGGAGGGGTCACGAGCAGTACTTC
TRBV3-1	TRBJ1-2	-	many	CASSQAFGGYGYTF	TGTGCCAGCAGCCAGGCGTTTGGGGGCTATGGCTACACCTTC
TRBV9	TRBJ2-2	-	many	CASSVAPGRGELFF	TGTGCCAGCAGCGTAGCTCCGGGGAGGGGGGAGCTGTTTTTT
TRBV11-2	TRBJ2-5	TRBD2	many	CASSLLAGVPETQYF	TGTGCCAGCAGCTTACTAGCGGGTGTACCGGAGACCCAGTACTTC
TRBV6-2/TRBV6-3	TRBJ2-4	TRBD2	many	CASSYSKASGGILAKNIQYF	TGTGCCAGCAGTTACTCGAAGGCTAGCGGGGGGATCCTAGCCAAAAACATTCAGTACTTC
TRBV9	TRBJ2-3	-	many	CASSPKSNTDTQYF	TGTGCCAGCAGCCCAAAGTCCAACACAGATACGCAGTATTTT
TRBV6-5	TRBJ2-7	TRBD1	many	CATLRGTANHYEQYF	TGTGCCACCCTGAGGGGGACAGCCAACCACTACGAGCAGTACTTC
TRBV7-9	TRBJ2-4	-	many	CASSSTGGMLAKNIQYF	TGTGCCAGCAGCTCGACCGGGGGCATGCTAGCCAAAAACATTCAGTACTTC
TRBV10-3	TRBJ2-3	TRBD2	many	CAISDGRNTDTQYF	TGTGCCATCAGTGACGGGAGGAACACAGATACGCAGTATTTT
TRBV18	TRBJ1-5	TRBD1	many	CASSLGQDNQPQHF	TGTGCCAGCTCCCTTGGACAGGACAATCAGCCCCAGCATTTT
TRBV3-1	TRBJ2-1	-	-	CASSESDTNNEQFF	TGTGCCAGCAGCGAGTCCGACACTAACAATGAGCAGTTCTTC
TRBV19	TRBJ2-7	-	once	CASGETALYEQYF	TGTGCCAGCGGGGAAACAGCCCTTTACGAGCAGTACTTC
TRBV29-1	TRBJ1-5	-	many	CSVADGVLGNQPQHF	TGCAGCGTCGCGGACGGGGTCTTGGGTAATCAGCCCCAGCATTTT
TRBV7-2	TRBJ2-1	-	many	CASSLTSGSQNEQFF	TGTGCCAGCAGCTTAACATCAGGTTCTCAAAATGAGCAGTTCTTC
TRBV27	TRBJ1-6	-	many	CASRITGSNSPLHF	TGTGCCAGCCGAATTACAGGGTCAAATTCACCCCTCCACTTT
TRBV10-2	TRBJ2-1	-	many	CASSRNNEQFF	TGCGCCAGCAGCCGGAACAATGAGCAGTTCTTC
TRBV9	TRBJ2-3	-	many	CASSARLADTQYF	TGTGCCAGCAGCGCCAGGTTGGCAGATACGCAGTATTTT
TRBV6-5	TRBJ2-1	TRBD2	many	CASIKQASGGDNEQFF	TGTGCCAGCATCAAGCAGGCTAGCGGGGGGGACAATGAGCAGTTCTTC
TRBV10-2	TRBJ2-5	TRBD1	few	CASSRTGGLQETQYF	TGCGCCAGCAGCCGGACAGGGGGATTACAAGAGACCCAGTACTTC
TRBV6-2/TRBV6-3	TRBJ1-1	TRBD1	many	CASSGPGTGYTEAFF	TGTGCCAGCAGTGGACCCGGGACAGGGTACACTGAAGCTTTCTTT
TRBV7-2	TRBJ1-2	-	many	CASSPGSNYGYTF	TGTGCCAGCAGCCCAGGATCTAACTATGGCTACACCTTC
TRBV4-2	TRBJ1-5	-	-	CASSQDAPNQPQHF	TGTGCCAGCAGCCAAGATGCCCCCAATCAGCCCCAGCATTTT
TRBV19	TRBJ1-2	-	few	CASRAKDYGYTF	TGTGCCAGTAGGGCGAAGGACTATGGCTACACCTTC
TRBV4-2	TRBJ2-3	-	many	CASSQEGRRSTDTQYF	TGTGCCAGCAGCCAAGAGGGCAGACGTAGCACAGATACGCAGTATTTT
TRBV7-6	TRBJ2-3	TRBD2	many	CASSLSGGITDTQYF	TGTGCCAGCAGCTTAAGCGGGGGAATAACAGATACGCAGTATTTT
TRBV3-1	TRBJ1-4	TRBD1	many	CASSLKTGDLFLGEKLFF	TGTGCCAGCAGCCTGAAGACAGGGGATTTGTTTCTGGGTGAAAAACTGTTTTTT
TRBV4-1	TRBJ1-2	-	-	CASSGRGNYGYTF	TGCGCCAGCAGCGGCAGGGGCAACTATGGCTACACCTTC
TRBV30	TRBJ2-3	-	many	CAWSPGPRNTQYF	TGTGCCTGGAGTCCAGGGCCGAGGAATACGCAGTATTTT
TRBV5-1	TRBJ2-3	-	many	CASSWMRSSTDTQYF	TGCGCCAGCAGCTGGATGCGGTCTAGCACAGATACGCAGTATTTT
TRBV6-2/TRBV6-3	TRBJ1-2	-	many	CASSAGQVNYGYTF	TGTGCCAGCAGTGCGGGACAAGTTAACTATGGCTACACCTTC
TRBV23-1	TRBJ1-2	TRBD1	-	CASSPPRQGLDGYTF	TGCGCCAGCAGTCCACCCCGACAGGGGTTGGATGGCTACACCTTC
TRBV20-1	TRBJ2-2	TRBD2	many	CSASTSGGYTGELFF	TGCAGTGCAAGTACTAGCGGGGGGTACACCGGGGAGCTGTTTTTT
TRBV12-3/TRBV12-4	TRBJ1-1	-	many	CASSLTSGNTEAFF	TGTGCCAGCAGTTTGACCTCAGGGAACACTGAAGCTTTCTTT
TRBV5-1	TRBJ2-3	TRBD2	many	CASSLASSGRLTDTQYF	TGCGCCAGCAGCTTGGCGTCTAGCGGCCGTCTCACAGATACGCAGTATTTT
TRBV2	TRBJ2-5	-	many	CASSVRQEPYF	TGTGCCAGCAGTGTCCGACAGGAGCCTTACTTC
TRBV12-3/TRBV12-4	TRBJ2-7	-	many	CASSLGGLLSHEQYF	TGTGCCAGCAGTTTGGGGGGCTTGCTTTCGCACGAGCAGTACTTC
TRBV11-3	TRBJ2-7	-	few	CASSLGPRSSYEQYF	TGTGCCAGCAGCTTAGGACCGAGAAGCTCCTACGAGCAGTACTTC
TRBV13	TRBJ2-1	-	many	CASGVLRLGEQFF	TGTGCCAGCGGCGTTTTGAGGCTCGGTGAGCAGTTCTTC
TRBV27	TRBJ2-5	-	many	CASSFRQGEWETQYF	TGTGCCAGCAGTTTTCGCCAGGGAGAGTGGGAGACCCAGTACTTC
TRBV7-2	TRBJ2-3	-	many	CASSPDLPSWKDTQYF	TGTGCCAGCAGCCCGGACCTCCCGTCTTGGAAAGATACGCAGTATTTT
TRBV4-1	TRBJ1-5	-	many	CASSQEGRSGNQPQHF	TGCGCCAGCAGCCAAGAAGGTCGGTCAGGGAATCAGCCCCAGCATTTT
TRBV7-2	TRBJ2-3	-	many	CASSYLQGTTDTQYF	TGTGCCAGCAGCTACTTACAGGGTACGACAGATACGCAGTATTTT
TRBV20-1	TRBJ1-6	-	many	CSARDGGRAQNSPLHF	TGCAGTGCTAGAGATGGTGGAAGGGCACAGAATTCACCCCTCCACTTT
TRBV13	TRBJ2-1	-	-	CASSFGAGGSYNEQFF	TGTGCCAGCAGCTTCGGGGCGGGCGGCTCCTACAATGAGCAGTTCTTC
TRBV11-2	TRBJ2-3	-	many	CASGPGNTDTQYF	TGTGCCAGCGGACCGGGAAACACAGATACGCAGTATTTT
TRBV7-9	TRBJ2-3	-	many	CASCYAVDTQYF	TGTGCCAGCTGCTACGCGGTAGATACGCAGTATTTT
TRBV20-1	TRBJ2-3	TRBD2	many	CSASGGGGSFTDTQYF	TGCAGTGCTAGCGGGGGGGGCGGGTCATTTACAGATACGCAGTATTTT
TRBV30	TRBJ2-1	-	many	CAWSDLDEQFF	TGTGCCTGGAGTGACTTAGATGAGCAGTTCTTC
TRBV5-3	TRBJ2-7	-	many	CASKRQNTYEQYF	TGTGCCAGCAAGAGACAGAATACCTACGAGCAGTACTTC
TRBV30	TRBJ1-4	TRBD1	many	CASEPGTGNEKLFF	TGTGCCTCGGAACCCGGGACAGGGAATGAAAAACTGTTTTTT
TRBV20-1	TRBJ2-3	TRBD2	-	CSADTSGTDTQYF	TGCAGTGCGGATACTAGCGGCACAGATACGCAGTATTTT
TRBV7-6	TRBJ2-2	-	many	CASSPRVSHENTGELFF	TGTGCCAGCAGCCCTCGAGTTAGTCATGAGAACACCGGGGAGCTGTTTTTT
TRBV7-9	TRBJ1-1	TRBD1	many	CASSAPGQRRLWDTEAFF	TGTGCCAGCAGCGCGCCGGGACAGAGGCGGCTATGGGACACTGAAGCTTTCTTT
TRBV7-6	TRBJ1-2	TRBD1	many	CASSPPGTGVVYGYTF	TGTGCCAGCAGCCCCCCCGGGACAGGGGTAGTCTATGGCTACACCTTC